The entry below describes one T cell receptor beta chain. Its binding antigen is unknown. Qualities for individual bases were not recorded, and no much larger clone is one base off. Trimming at the junction amounts to 2 bases on V and 4 bases on J, and the germline ends lie 16 bases apart. The germline V gene yields SGHDT for CDR1 and YYEEEE for CDR2. The CDR3 numbers 16 residues from cysteine through phenylalanine. Only the CDR3 DNA stays, 48 bases, in frame from base 1. This record comes from a study of blood T cell repertoires in COVID-19 (dated by TCRdb to the early 2020s). A note on the overall study: Samples from collaborators originated in the United States, Italy and Spain and spanned both the acute and convalescent phases of COVID-19. The dataset comprised deeply sampled blood TCRbeta repertoires from subjects exposed to, actively infected with, or recovered from COVID-19. The repertoires were released in a freely available public database meant as a resource for research on the immune response to SARS-CoV-2. The samples were drawn from two sources: the first 160 participants of the ongoing ImmuneRACE study, and 950 to 1,500 subjects contributed by 6 global collaborators. Sample metadata almost always included a de-identified subject ID, COVID-19 status, age in years and sex. The prospective study material was composed of cDNA or gDNA derived from T cells, B-cell-depleted T cells, or PBMCs. Where HLA class I and class II types were available, the types were taken from metadata supplied by the sample provider, not from assay-based typing. Paper-wide results and their limitations: The amount of clinical and demographic metadata varied by source and participant and was provided uncurated.

In the prospective study, participants were about 18 to 95 years old, resided in about two dozen geographic areas of the United States, and were enrolled through a virtual design. Cohort assignment in the prospective study relied on participant-reported clinical history from a screening survey and a study questionnaire. Exposed participants had been in contact, within 2 weeks of entering the study, with a person who had a PCR-confirmed or clinician-diagnosed case of COVID-19. Mobile phlebotomists in the prospective study collected whole blood, serum and a nasopharyngeal or oropharyngeal swab from every participant. Over a roughly 2-month period, participants in the prospective study had the option of providing additional blood draws and questionnaires. Blood samples from the prospective study were shipped frozen or at room temperature prior to DNA extraction. The immunoSEQ Assay, a bias-controlled multiplex PCR, was used to amplify TCRbeta CDR3 regions from genomic DNA. As for the authors' bioinformatics: Within the assay, amplification of reference gene primers was used to estimate how many nucleated cells each sample contained. To quantify the absolute abundance of each unique TCRbeta CDR3 rearrangement, sequence reads were collapsed and filtered. Productive Simpson clonality was computed per sample as the square root of Simpson's diversity index over productive rearrangements. As stored in TCRdb, this immuneACCESS dataset retains in-frame rearrangements with V and J assigned. A fraction of the clones does not appear; measured against another copy, unresolved V genes explain less than half of the discrepancy, and the remainder lacks a known reason. V, J and clone size derive from that table, while D and trimming were established from the DNA sequence. The sample has 200,000 to 250,000 clones on record, over 75% of them singletons. Clones ranked in the top ten supply approximately 3.5% of the sample.

This chain is built from TRBV5-6 and TRBJ2-1, with TRBD2 tentatively as D gene (6 bases match). Sequenced input: PBMCs or T cells enriched from blood (not recorded which). The sequence came from a woman aged 25 to 39 who had been exposed to COVID-19. The DNA sequence reads TGTGCCAGCAGCTTTTCCAGAGGCGCGGGGTACAATGAGCAGTTCTTC. This yields the protein CASSFSRGAGYNEQFF.